This T cell receptor (beta chain) was identified during a study of early T cells in non-severe SARS-CoV-2 infection. The germline V gene encodes CDR1 SGHKS and CDR2 YYEKEE (reference sequence). Trimming took 1 base from V and 3 from J, leaving 11 bases between them. This CDR3 has 14 residues. Each cDNA molecule carried a unique molecular identifier. TCRdb recomputed calls from the 5' RACE reads with MiXCR, one row per CDR3 protein. Of more than 85,000 distinct CDR3 sequences listed, roughly 13% are singletons. At least ten counts were recorded for this clonotype. The chain links TRBV5-5 to TRBJ2-7; D call uncertain. This receptor was obtained from an adult who was a healthcare worker with PCR-confirmed SARS-CoV-2 infection or an uninfected control (not recorded which). The sample in question was whole blood, obtained at baseline. Here the CDR3 reads CASSLRLSNYEQYF. The CDR3 DNA is TGTGCCAGCAGCTTGCGCTTATCCAACTACGAGCAGTACTTC.